The present T cell receptor beta chain was sequenced within a study of cytomegalovirus exposure and HLA in healthy donors. Turning to the study itself: Samples from HLA-typed donors yielded approximately 88 million unique TCRs in an early data release.

Deletions cut 0 bases from V and 9 bases from J, with 24 bases between. Germline V lookup: CDR1 LGHNA, CDR2 YSLEER. The length of the CDR3 is 19 residues. The PCR contained 60 Vbeta and 13 Jbeta primers. Produced via immunoSEQ multiplex PCR; TCRdb's table is partial and in-frame only. The table includes some 130,000 clones, 70% to 75% detected once. The source of this sequence is a woman in her forties in good health and CMV-seronegative. This sequence joins TRBV4-3 and TRBJ1-6; D perhaps matches TRBD1 (6 bases). Material: PBMCs. CDR3: CASSQDYPATKGGGSPLHF. The CDR3 region has the DNA TGCGCCAGCAGCCAAGATTATCCCGCGACAAAAGGGGGTGGTTCACCCCTCCACTTT.